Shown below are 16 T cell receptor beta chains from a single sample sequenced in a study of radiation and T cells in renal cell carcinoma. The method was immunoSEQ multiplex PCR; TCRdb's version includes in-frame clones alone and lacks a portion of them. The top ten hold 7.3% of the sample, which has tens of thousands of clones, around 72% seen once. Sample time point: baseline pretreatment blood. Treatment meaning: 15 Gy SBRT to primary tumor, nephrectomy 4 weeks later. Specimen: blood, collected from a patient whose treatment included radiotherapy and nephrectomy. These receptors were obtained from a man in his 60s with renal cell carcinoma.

DNA of the CDR3: TGCAGCGTTCTCACAGTCTCCTACGAGCAGTACTTC. Residues: CSVLTVSYEQYF. The chain recombines TRBV29-1 with TRBJ2-7, with D uncertain. The CDR3 contains 12 residues. Germline V CDR1 and CDR2: SQVTM, ANQGSEA. V was trimmed by 5 bases and J by 0 bases, leaving 8 bases between them.

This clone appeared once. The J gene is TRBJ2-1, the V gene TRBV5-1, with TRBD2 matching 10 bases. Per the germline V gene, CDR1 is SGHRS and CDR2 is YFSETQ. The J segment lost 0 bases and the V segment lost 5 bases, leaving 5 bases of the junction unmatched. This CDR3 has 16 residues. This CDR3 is CASRSSGGSSYNEQFF. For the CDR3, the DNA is TGCGCCAGCAGATCTAGCGGGGGTAGCTCCTACAATGAGCAGTTCTTC.

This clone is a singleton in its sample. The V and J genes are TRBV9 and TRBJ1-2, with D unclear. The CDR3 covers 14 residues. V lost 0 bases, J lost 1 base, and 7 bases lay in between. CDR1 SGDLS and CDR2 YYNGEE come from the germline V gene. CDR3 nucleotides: TGTGCCAGCAGCGTAGACAGCTTTAACTATGGCTACACCTTC. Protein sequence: CASSVDSFNYGYTF.

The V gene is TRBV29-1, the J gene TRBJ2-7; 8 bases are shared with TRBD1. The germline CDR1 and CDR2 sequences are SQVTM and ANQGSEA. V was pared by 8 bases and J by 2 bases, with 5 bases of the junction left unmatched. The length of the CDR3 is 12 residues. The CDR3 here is CSFRQGTYEQYF. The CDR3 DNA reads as TGCAGCTTTCGACAGGGGACCTACGAGCAGTACTTC.

The CDR3 nucleotides are TGTGCCAGTAGGGTGGACCAAGATACGCAGTATTTT. Residues: CASRVDQDTQYF. This chain connects TRBV19 to TRBJ2-3; no clear D. With 6 bases removed from V and 5 bases from J, the gap between germline ends came to 9 bases. The CDR3 consists of 12 residues. Germline V gene data show CDR1 as LNHDA and CDR2 as SQIVND (reference sequence).

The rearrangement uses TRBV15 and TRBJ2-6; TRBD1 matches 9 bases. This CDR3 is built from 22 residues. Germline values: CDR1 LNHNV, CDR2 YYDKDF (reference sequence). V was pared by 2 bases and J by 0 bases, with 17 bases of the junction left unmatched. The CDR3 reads CATSRKFTGGLSTLSGANVLTF. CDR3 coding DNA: TGTGCCACCAGCAGAAAGTTCACAGGGGGCCTATCTACTCTCTCTGGGGCCAACGTCCTGACTTTC.

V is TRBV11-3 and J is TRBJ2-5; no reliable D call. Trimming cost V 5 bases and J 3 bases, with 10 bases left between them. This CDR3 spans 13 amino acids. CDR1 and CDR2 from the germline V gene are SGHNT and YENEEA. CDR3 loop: CASSAFGKETQYF. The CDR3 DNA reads TGTGCCAGCAGCGCGTTCGGAAAAGAGACCCAGTACTTC.

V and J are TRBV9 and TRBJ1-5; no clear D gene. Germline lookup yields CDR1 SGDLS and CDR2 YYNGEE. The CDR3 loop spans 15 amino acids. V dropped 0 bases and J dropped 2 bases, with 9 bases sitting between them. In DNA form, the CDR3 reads TGTGCCAGCAGCGTAGGGCTGGGTGGCAATCAGCCCCAGCATTTT. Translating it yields CASSVGLGGNQPQHF.

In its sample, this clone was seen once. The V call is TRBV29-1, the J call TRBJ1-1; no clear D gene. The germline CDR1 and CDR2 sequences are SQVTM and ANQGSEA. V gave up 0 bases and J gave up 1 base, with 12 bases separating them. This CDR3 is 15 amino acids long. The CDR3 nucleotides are TGCAGCGTTGAAGAACTCTGGATGCCGAACACTGAAGCTTTCTTT. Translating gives CSVEELWMPNTEAFF.

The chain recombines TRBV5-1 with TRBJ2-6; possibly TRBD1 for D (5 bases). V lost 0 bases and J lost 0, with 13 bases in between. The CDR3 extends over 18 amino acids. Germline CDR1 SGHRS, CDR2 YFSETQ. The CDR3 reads CASSLVLQDPSGANVLTF. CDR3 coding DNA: TGCGCCAGCAGCTTGGTATTACAGGATCCCTCTGGGGCCAACGTCCTGACTTTC.

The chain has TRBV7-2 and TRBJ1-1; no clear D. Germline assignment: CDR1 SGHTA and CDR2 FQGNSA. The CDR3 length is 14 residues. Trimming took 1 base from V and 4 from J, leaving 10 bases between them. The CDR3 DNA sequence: TGTGCCAGCAGCTTAGGCCGGGGAAGCACTGAAGCTTTCTTT. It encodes CASSLGRGSTEAFF.

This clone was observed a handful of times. CDR3 sequence: CASSLMYTRGTQYF. CDR3 DNA sequence: TGTGCCAGCAGCTTGATGTACACGCGAGGAACGCAGTATTTT. The V and J genes are TRBV11-2 and TRBJ2-3; D gene uncertain. The V end lost 3 bases, the J end lost 9 bases, and 16 bases lay between the germline ends. Germline-derived CDR1 and CDR2 are SGHAT and FQNNGV. The CDR3 has 14 residues.

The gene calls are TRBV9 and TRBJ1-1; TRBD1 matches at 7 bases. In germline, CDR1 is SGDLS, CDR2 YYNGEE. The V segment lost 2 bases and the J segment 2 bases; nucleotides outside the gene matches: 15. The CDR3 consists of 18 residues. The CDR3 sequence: CASSVSGQAKDKNTEAFF. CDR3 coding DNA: TGTGCCAGCAGCGTGAGCGGACAGGCAAAGGATAAAAACACTGAAGCTTTCTTT.

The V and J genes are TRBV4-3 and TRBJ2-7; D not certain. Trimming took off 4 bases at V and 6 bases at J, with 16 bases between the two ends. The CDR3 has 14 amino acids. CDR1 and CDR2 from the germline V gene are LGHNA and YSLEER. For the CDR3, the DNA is TGCGCCAGCAGCCTCAGGACGGGTTCGGGCGAGCAGTACTTC. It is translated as CASSLRTGSGEQYF.

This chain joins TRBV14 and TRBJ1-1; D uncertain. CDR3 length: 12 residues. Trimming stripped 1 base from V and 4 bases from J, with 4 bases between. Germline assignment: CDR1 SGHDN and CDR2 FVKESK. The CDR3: CASSQGFTEAFF. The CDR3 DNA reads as TGTGCCAGCAGCCAAGGCTTCACTGAAGCTTTCTTT.

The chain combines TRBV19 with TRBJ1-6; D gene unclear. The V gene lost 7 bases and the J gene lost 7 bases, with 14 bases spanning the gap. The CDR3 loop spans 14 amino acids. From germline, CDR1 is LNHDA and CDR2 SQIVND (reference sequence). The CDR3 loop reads CASKPSGQNSPLHF. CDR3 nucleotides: TGTGCCAGTAAACCCTCGGGCCAGAATTCACCCCTCCACTTT.